Listed below are T cell receptor beta chains from one sample, sequenced in a study of blood T cell repertoires in COVID-19. TCRdb keeps only in-frame clones here, not all; method: immunoSEQ multiplex PCR. The top ten hold 7% to 9% of the sample, which has some 80,000 clones, roughly four fifths seen once. Sequenced material: peripheral blood. Receptors were obtained from a human donor in a cohort sampled during active COVID-19. The CDR3 runs from the conserved cysteine through the conserved F or W. D genes are given only for firm matches.

>TRBJ1-5|TRBV19|TRBD1
CASSIQGAFNQPQHF
>TRBJ2-7|TRBV4-1|.
CASSQDENGGWSEQYF
>TRBJ2-7|TRBV19|.
CASSPNRDKKPLEQYF
>TRBJ2-7|TRBV29-1|TRBD1
CSATNLLGQGSHEQYF
>TRBJ1-2|TRBV5-5|.
CASSFGAGPSGGYTF
>TRBJ2-7|TRBV21-1|.
CASSKVLREGQGASYEQYF
>TRBJ2-1|TRBV7-6|TRBD1
CASSSTPGQGYNEQFF
>TRBJ2-7|TRBV12-3/TRBV12-4|TRBD2
CGSGTSGGAVQYF
>TRBJ1-2|TRBV18|.
CASSPTTGVGYGYTF
>TRBJ1-5|TRBV24-1|TRBD1
CATRTGTGGWQPQHF
>TRBJ1-5|TRBV6-5|.
CASSYSKGYNQPQHF
>TRBJ1-1|TRBV29-1|.
CSVEESTGTEAFF
>TRBJ1-5|TRBV15|.
CATSGGNQPQHF
>TRBJ1-6|TRBV13|TRBD1
CASSRRTGGRSPLHF
>TRBJ1-1|TRBV6-2/TRBV6-3|.
CASSLSGDTEAFF
>TRBJ2-1|TRBV11-2|TRBD2
CASSLNSGGSGFF
>TRBJ2-3|TRBV6-5|.
CASSLPGNTDTQYF